Sequencing of this TCR beta chain was carried out in a study of T cell changes during pregnancy in multiple sclerosis. TCRdb keeps only in-frame clones here, not all; method: immunoSEQ multiplex PCR. Of about 68,000 clones listed, about 89% are singletons. Germline loops: CDR1 LGHNA, CDR2 YNFKEQ. This CDR3 has 17 residues. V dropped 4 bases and J dropped 8; count of bases not matched to a gene: 14. The V and J genes are TRBV4-2 and TRBJ2-1; 10 positions agree with TRBD2. The input for sequencing was peripheral blood, taken in the second trimester of pregnancy. The clonotype comes from a female donor with multiple sclerosis, enrolled in a pregnancy study. CDR3 DNA sequence: TGTGCCAGCAGCCTTCCCCTTAGCGGGGGGCCTTGGGATGAGCAGTTCTTC. Translated, it gives CASSLPLSGGPWDEQFF.